The T cell receptor (beta chain) described here comes from a study of CD8 T cells in Susac syndrome. CDR3 length: 15 residues. V lost 3 bases and J lost 1, with 12 bases in between. Germline-derived CDR1 and CDR2 are SGHAT and FQDESV (reference sequence). With random hexamers, reverse transcription was performed on roughly 0.45 to 1 ug of RNA. TCRdb re-derived calls from the immunoSEQ multiplex PCR reads in MiXCR, one entry per CDR3 protein. The data show more than 150,000 distinct CDR3 sequences, approximately 96% seen once. The sample was CD8+ T cells from PBMCs. This chain connects TRBV11-1 to TRBJ1-1; D ambiguous. The sequence came from a human donor with multiple sclerosis. CDR3 residues: CASSFRRVGNTEAFF. The CDR3 DNA is TGTGCCAGCAGCTTTCGGCGGGTGGGGAACACTGAAGCTTTCTTT.